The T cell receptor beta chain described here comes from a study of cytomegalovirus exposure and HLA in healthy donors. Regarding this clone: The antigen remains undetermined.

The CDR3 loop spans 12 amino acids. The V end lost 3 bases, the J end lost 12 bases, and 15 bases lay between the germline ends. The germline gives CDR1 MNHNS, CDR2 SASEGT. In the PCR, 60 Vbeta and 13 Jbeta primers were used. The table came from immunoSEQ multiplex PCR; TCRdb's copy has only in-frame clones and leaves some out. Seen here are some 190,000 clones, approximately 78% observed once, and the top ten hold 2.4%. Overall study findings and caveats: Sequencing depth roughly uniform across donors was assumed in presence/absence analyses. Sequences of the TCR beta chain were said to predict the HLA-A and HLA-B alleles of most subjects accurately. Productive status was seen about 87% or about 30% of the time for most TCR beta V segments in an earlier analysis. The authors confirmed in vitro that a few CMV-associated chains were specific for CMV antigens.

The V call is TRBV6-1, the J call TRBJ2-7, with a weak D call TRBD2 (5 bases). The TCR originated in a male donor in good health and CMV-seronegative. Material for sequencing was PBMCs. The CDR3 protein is CASSDGPGSTYF. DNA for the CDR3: TGTGCCAGCAGTGATGGACCGGGAAGCACGTACTTC.